These 30 T cell receptor beta chains were all obtained from the same sample, sequenced in a study of blood T cell repertoires in COVID-19. Clones were read by immunoSEQ multiplex PCR, and TCRdb kept only the in-frame ones, dropping some. The sample gives roughly 68,000 clones, about 91% of which show up once; about 5% is in the top ten. Sequencing was carried out using peripheral blood. Every receptor here comes from a woman in her forties or fifties with active COVID-19.

The J gene is TRBJ2-5, the V gene TRBV19, with 13 bases matching TRBD2. The CDR3 covers 16 residues. V was pared by 1 base and J by 2 bases, with 1 base of the junction left unmatched. The germline CDR1 and CDR2 sequences are LNHDA and SQIVND (reference sequence). CDR3 sequence reads: CASSIGTSGSQETQYF. CDR3 in DNA: TGTGCCAGTAGTATAGGGACTAGCGGGAGTCAAGAGACCCAGTACTTC.

J is TRBJ2-1 and V is TRBV5-1, with D maybe TRBD2 (5 bases). Trimming took 6 bases from V and 4 from J, leaving 14 bases between them. The CDR3 is 14 amino acids. Germline CDR1 and CDR2: SGHRS and YFSETQ. The CDR3 DNA reads TGCGCCAGCACCCCTACGCCGGGGTACAATGAGCAGTTCTTC. Translated: CASTPTPGYNEQFF. Complete variable domain (other parts from reference TRBV5-1 and TRBJ2-1): KAGVTQTPRYLIKTRGQQVTLSCSPISGHRSVSWYQQTPGQGLQFLFEYFSETQRNKGNFPGRFSGRQFSNSRSEMNVSTLELGDSALYLCASTPTPGYNEQFFGPGTRLTVL.

The chain has TRBV6-5 and TRBJ1-2, with unresolved D. With 6 bases removed from V and 4 bases from J, the gap between germline ends came to 18 bases. This CDR3 is built from 15 residues. Per germline, CDR1 MNHEY and CDR2 SVGAGI. CDR3 amino acids: CASRGGWGTLYGYTF. The CDR3, as DNA: TGTGCCAGCAGGGGAGGTTGGGGTACCCTCTATGGCTACACCTTC.

The CDR3, as DNA: TGTGCCGCCGAGGGTAGAGGGACTAGCTACGAGCAGTACTTC. This gives the protein CAAEGRGTSYEQYF. The gene calls are TRBV7-9 and TRBJ2-7; 8 nucleotides agree with TRBD2. Germline trimming cut 11 bases from V and 3 bases from J; bases unmatched to any gene: 12. The CDR3 is made up of 14 amino acids. CDR1 and CDR2 from the germline V gene are SEHNR and FQNEAQ (reference sequence). Full variable domain (missing parts from reference TRBV7-9 and TRBJ2-7): DTGVSQNPRHKITKRGQNVTFRCDPISEHNRLYWYRQTLGQGPEFLTYFQNEAQLEKSRLLSDRFSAERPKGSFSTLEIQRTEQGDSAMYLCAAEGRGTSYEQYFGPGTRLTVT.

V and J are TRBV18 and TRBJ1-1; TRBD1 matches at 7 bases. With 3 bases clipped from V and 3 bases from J, the junction kept 4 bases outside the gene matches. The CDR3 sequence is 14 residues long. From germline, CDR1 is KGHSH and CDR2 LQKENI. The CDR3 coding sequence is TGTGCCAGCTCACCTGGACAGGTTGACACTGAAGCTTTCTTT. Protein product: CASSPGQVDTEAFF. The full variable domain, completed using reference TRBV18 and TRBJ1-1, is NAGVMQNPRHLVRRRGQEARLRCSPMKGHSHVYWYRQLPEEGLKFMVYLQKENIIDESGMPKERFSAEFPKEGPSILRIQQVVRGDSAAYFCASSPGQVDTEAFFGQGTRLTVV.

This clone appeared a single time. The V gene is TRBV20-1, the J gene TRBJ2-5, with D possibly matching TRBD1 (5 bases). Germline-derived CDR1 and CDR2 are DFQATT and SNEGSKA (reference sequence). Trimming removed 6 bases from V and 5 bases from J, with 10 bases in between. The CDR3 extends over 11 amino acids. This CDR3 is CSAGAGETQYF. CDR3 coding DNA: TGCAGTGCGGGTGCAGGGGAGACCCAGTACTTC.

J is TRBJ1-1 and V is TRBV19; 7 bases agree with TRBD1. Germline V lookup: CDR1 LNHDA, CDR2 SQIVND (reference sequence). Germline trimming cut 7 bases from V and 5 bases from J; bases unmatched to any gene: 7. The CDR3 runs 13 residues. Here the CDR3 DNA reads TGTGCCAGTACCGTCACAGGGGATACTGAAGCTTTCTTT. This sequence encodes CASTVTGDTEAFF. The entire variable domain, with the rest obtained from reference TRBV19 and TRBJ1-1, is as follows: DGGITQSPKYLFRKEGQNVTLSCEQNLNHDAMYWYRQDPGQGLRLIYYSQIVNDFQKGDIAEGYSVSREKKESFPLTVTSAQKNPTAFYLCASTVTGDTEAFFGQGTRLTVV.

The chain recombines TRBV9 with TRBJ2-1; TRBD2 agrees at 10 bases. J lost 9 bases, V lost 0 bases, and 6 bases had no gene match. The CDR3 runs to 15 residues. The germline V gene has CDR1 SGDLS and CDR2 YYNGEE. DNA for the CDR3: TGTGCCAGCAGCGTAGTCCCTAGCGGGAGTGGTGAGCAGTTCTTC. Translated, it gives CASSVVPSGSGEQFF.

The chain carries TRBV11-2 and TRBJ1-2, with 7 bases that match TRBD1. With 3 bases clipped from V and 0 bases from J, the junction kept 10 bases outside the gene matches. Germline CDR1 and CDR2: SGHAT and FQNNGV. The CDR3 consists of 17 residues. As DNA, the CDR3 is TGTGCCAGCAGCTTGGGGTACCGGGACAGCACTAACTATGGCTACACCTTC. It yields the protein CASSLGYRDSTNYGYTF.

The chain employs TRBV18 and TRBJ1-5, with TRBD1 matching 11 bases. Germline loops: CDR1 KGHSH, CDR2 LQKENI. The CDR3 length is 16 residues. The V and J ends lost 2 bases and 4 bases, in that order; junction bases with no gene match: 4. CDR3 nucleotide sequence: TGTGCCAGCTCACCAGGGACAGGGGGACGGAATCAGCCCCAGCATTTT. Translated: CASSPGTGGRNQPQHF.

The DNA of the CDR3 is TGCGCCAGCAGCTTGGGACTAGCGGGAGTTGACGAGCAGTACTTC. This gives the protein CASSLGLAGVDEQYF. V is TRBV5-1 and J is TRBJ2-7; 12 bases match TRBD2. The CDR3 runs to 15 residues. The V and J ends lost 0 bases and 5 bases, in that order; junction bases with no gene match: 3. Germline CDR1 SGHRS, CDR2 YFSETQ.

The chain combines TRBV5-1 with TRBJ1-2; 9 nucleotides agree with TRBD1. The CDR3 is 14 residues long. Trimming removed 4 bases from V and 7 bases from J; junction bases left unmatched: 8. The germline V gene has CDR1 SGHRS and CDR2 YFSETQ. The CDR3 nucleotides read TGCGCCAGCAGCACCGGGACAGGGTCCTCTGGCTACACCTTC. Its translation is CASSTGTGSSGYTF. The full variable domain, in which reference TRBV5-1 and TRBJ1-2 provide the parts outside the CDR3, is KAGVTQTPRYLIKTRGQQVTLSCSPISGHRSVSWYQQTPGQGLQFLFEYFSETQRNKGNFPGRFSGRQFSNSRSEMNVSTLELGDSALYLCASSTGTGSSGYTFGSGTRLTVV.

The chain combines TRBV18 with TRBJ2-4, with D possibly matching TRBD2 (5 bases). The germline CDR1 and CDR2 sequences are KGHSH and LQKENI. The CDR3 is 13 amino acids. V lost 2 bases to trimming and J lost 10 bases, with 12 bases between them. DNA of the CDR3: TGTGCCAGCTCACCAGAGGCTCCGGGAATTCAGTACTTC. It codes for CASSPEAPGIQYF.

This sequence joins TRBV7-9 and TRBJ1-1; perhaps TRBD1 as D (6 bases). The CDR3 covers 13 residues. Trimming took off 6 bases at V and 1 base at J, with 9 bases between the two ends. CDR1 and CDR2 from the germline V gene are SEHNR and FQNEAQ (reference sequence). This chain's CDR3 is CASSIQGNTEAFF. The CDR3 coding sequence is TGTGCCAGCAGTATACAGGGGAACACTGAAGCTTTCTTT.

The V call is TRBV2, the J call TRBJ1-1, with TRBD1 as a possible D gene (5 bases). Trimming stripped 3 bases from V and 1 base from J, with 9 bases between. This CDR3 is 14 amino acids long. Germline loops: CDR1 SNHLY, CDR2 FYNNEI. The chain's CDR3 is CASSDGQGNTEAFF. In DNA form, the CDR3 reads TGTGCCAGCAGTGATGGGCAGGGGAACACTGAAGCTTTCTTT. The variable domain in full, with the rest retrieved from reference TRBV2 and TRBJ1-1, is EPEVTQTPSHQVTQMGQEVILRCVPISNHLYFYWYRQILGQKVEFLVSFYNNEISEKSEIFDDQFSVERPDGSNFTLKIRSTKLEDSAMYFCASSDGQGNTEAFFGQGTRLTVV.

The chain employs TRBV19 and TRBJ1-3, with no clear D. The CDR3 has 15 residues. CDR1 and CDR2 from the germline V gene are LNHDA and SQIVND (reference sequence). Trimming removed 1 base from V and 0 bases from J, with 7 bases in between. The CDR3 DNA reads TGTGCCAGTAGTATAGTTGCCAGCTCTGGAAACACCATATATTTT. This sequence encodes CASSIVASSGNTIYF. The whole variable domain, filled in from reference TRBV19 and TRBJ1-3, reads DGGITQSPKYLFRKEGQNVTLSCEQNLNHDAMYWYRQDPGQGLRLIYYSQIVNDFQKGDIAEGYSVSREKKESFPLTVTSAQKNPTAFYLCASSIVASSGNTIYFGEGSWLTVV.

In its sample, this clone was seen once. The chain is built from TRBV7-8 and TRBJ2-1; 8 bases fit TRBD2. This CDR3 comprises 18 residues. Losses at the gene ends were 5 bases for V and 5 bases for J; bases not matched to a gene: 17. Germline CDR1 is SGHVS and CDR2 is FQNEAQ. The CDR3 reads CASSLADWASGRHNEQFF. The DNA of the CDR3 is TGTGCCAGCAGCCTCGCCGACTGGGCTAGCGGGCGCCACAATGAGCAGTTCTTC.

DNA for the CDR3: TGTGCCAGCAGTGGGACTAGGTCCACAGATACGCAGTATTTT. It codes for CASSGTRSTDTQYF. The V and J genes are TRBV2 and TRBJ2-3; 7 bases line up with TRBD2. V was pared by 4 bases and J by 2 bases, with 3 bases of the junction left unmatched. Germline V gene lookup returns CDR1 SNHLY and CDR2 FYNNEI. CDR3 length: 14 amino acids.

The V call is TRBV3-1 (or the pseudogene TRBV3-2), the J call TRBJ1-1; 10 positions match TRBD1. Germline CDR1 and CDR2: LGHDT and YNNKEL (reference sequence). CDR3 length: 16 amino acids. After removal of 1 base from V and 5 bases from J, the junction contained 7 bases not matched to a gene. Here the CDR3 reads CASSQGTGGGVTEAFF. As DNA, the CDR3 is TGTGCCAGCAGCCAAGGGACAGGGGGTGGTGTTACTGAAGCTTTCTTT.

The chain uses TRBV24-1 and TRBJ2-5; 13 bases agree with TRBD2. CDR3 length: 16 amino acids. The J segment lost 4 bases and the V segment lost 5 bases, leaving 6 bases of the junction unmatched. Germline CDR1 and CDR2: KGHDR and SFDVKD. The CDR3 DNA is TGTGCCACCAGTGCCTGGGGACTAGCGGGAACAGAGACCCAGTACTTC. Protein product: CATSAWGLAGTETQYF.

The chain combines TRBV28 with TRBJ1-2, with TRBD1 identical over 7 bases. V shed 2 bases and J 4 bases; nucleotides not matched to a gene: 4. The CDR3 loop spans 14 amino acids. Germline CDR1 MDHEN, CDR2 SYDVKM. The CDR3 DNA follows: TGTGCCAGCAGTTTAAAAGGGGGCGCCTATGGCTACACCTTC. As protein: CASSLKGGAYGYTF.

The genes are TRBV30 and TRBJ1-2; perhaps TRBD1 as D (6 bases). Trimming removed 0 bases at V and 8 bases at J, with 13 bases between. The CDR3 has 13 amino acids. Germline V gene lookup returns CDR1 GTSNPN and CDR2 SVGIG (reference sequence). The DNA for the CDR3 is TGTGCCTGGAGTGTATACAGGGTGAGGGGCTACACCTTC. Translated: CAWSVYRVRGYTF.

This chain joins TRBV7-6 and TRBJ2-5; D gene unclear. This CDR3 contains 15 residues. From germline, CDR1 is SGHVS and CDR2 FNYEAQ. The germline V and J ends were trimmed by 2 bases and 4 bases, with 14 bases remaining between them. For the CDR3, the DNA is TGTGCCAGCAGCTTATTCGCTTCGACTGGAGAGACCCAGTACTTC. Amino acid sequence: CASSLFASTGETQYF.

This clone was picked up a small number of times. This chain joins TRBV7-3 and TRBJ2-7, with a tentative D call TRBD1 (5 bases). Trimming shortened V by 5 bases and J by 1 base, and 12 bases separated the two germline ends. The CDR3 has 14 residues. Germline V gives CDR1 SGHTA, CDR2 FQGTGA. The CDR3 region is CASSPDTYSYEQYF. The CDR3, as DNA: TGTGCCAGCAGCCCGGACACATATTCCTACGAGCAGTACTTC.

The chain joins TRBV27 to TRBJ2-2, with TRBD2 matching over 8 bases. With 3 bases clipped from V and 1 base from J, the junction kept 4 bases outside the gene matches. The CDR3 sequence is 16 residues long. Germline lookup yields CDR1 MNHEY and CDR2 SMNVEV (reference sequence). The CDR3 sequence is CASSFPGRGNTGELFF. CDR3 DNA: TGTGCCAGCAGTTTCCCCGGGAGGGGGAACACCGGGGAGCTGTTTTTT.

The J gene is TRBJ2-3, the V gene TRBV29-1; TRBD2 matches 15 bases. J was trimmed by 0 bases and V by 1 base; bases with no gene match: 5. This CDR3 spans 18 amino acids. Germline values: CDR1 SQVTM, CDR2 ANQGSEA. CDR3 in DNA: TGCAGCGTTGAAGGCATAGGACTAGCGGGAGGGAGCACAGATACGCAGTATTTT. Its translation is CSVEGIGLAGGSTDTQYF.

The chain recombines TRBV6-2 or TRBV6-3 with TRBJ2-7, with TRBD2 matching over 10 bases. This CDR3 has 16 residues. The J segment lost 3 bases and the V segment lost 3 bases, leaving 8 bases of the junction unmatched. Germline CDR1 reads MNHEY; CDR2 reads SVGEGT. The chain's CDR3 is CASSYKLGTSDYEQYF. Written as DNA, the CDR3 is TGTGCCAGCAGTTATAAACTTGGGACTAGCGACTACGAGCAGTACTTC.

In this sample, this clone turned up once. V is TRBV2 and J is TRBJ2-3, with 8 bases identical to TRBD1. The CDR3 has 14 amino acids. The ends lost 6 bases at V and 4 bases at J; junction bases unmatched: 6. The germline V gene has CDR1 SNHLY and CDR2 FYNNEI. This chain's CDR3 is CASSQGALPDTQYF. Written as DNA, the CDR3 is TGTGCCAGCAGCCAGGGGGCCCTTCCAGATACGCAGTATTTT.

The chain links TRBV9 to TRBJ1-1; the D is unclear. Germline V gene lookup returns CDR1 SGDLS and CDR2 YYNGEE. There are 14 residues in the CDR3. Trimming shortened V by 4 bases and J by 4 bases, and 14 bases separated the two germline ends. As DNA, the CDR3 is TGTGCCAGCAGCCCAGAGGGCGTCCGCACTGAAGCTTTCTTT. It encodes CASSPEGVRTEAFF.

The rearrangement joins TRBV21-1 to TRBJ1-2; TRBD1, the D gene given by the table, was not confirmed from the DNA. TRBV21-1 is a listed pseudogene. The CDR3 extends over 17 amino acids. The CDR3 bases are TGTGCCAGCACCCCTGCTGGCAGGGGTTCAGCTAACTATGGCTACACCTTC. It yields the protein CASTPAGRGSANYGYTF.